This T cell receptor (beta chain) was retrieved from a study of T cell changes during pregnancy in multiple sclerosis. About this clone itself: A junction end diverges from the germline sequence, so it may reflect a read error.

The CDR3 totals 17 residues. Germline loops: CDR1 SSHAT, CDR2 FNYEAQ (reference sequence). TCRdb's copy holds only in-frame clones and misses some; the assay was immunoSEQ multiplex PCR. The sample lists tens of thousands of clones; more than 80% were seen once. This chain uses TRBV7-7 with TRBJ2-1, with 9 bases matching TRBD2. This specimen was peripheral blood, taken in the first trimester of pregnancy. This TCR derives from a female donor in good health, enrolled as a control in a pregnancy study. DNA of the CDR3: TGTGCTAGCAGCTTAGCGGGGACTAGCCAGTTCGGAAGTGAGCAGTTCTTC. Residues: CASSLAGTSQFGSEQFF.